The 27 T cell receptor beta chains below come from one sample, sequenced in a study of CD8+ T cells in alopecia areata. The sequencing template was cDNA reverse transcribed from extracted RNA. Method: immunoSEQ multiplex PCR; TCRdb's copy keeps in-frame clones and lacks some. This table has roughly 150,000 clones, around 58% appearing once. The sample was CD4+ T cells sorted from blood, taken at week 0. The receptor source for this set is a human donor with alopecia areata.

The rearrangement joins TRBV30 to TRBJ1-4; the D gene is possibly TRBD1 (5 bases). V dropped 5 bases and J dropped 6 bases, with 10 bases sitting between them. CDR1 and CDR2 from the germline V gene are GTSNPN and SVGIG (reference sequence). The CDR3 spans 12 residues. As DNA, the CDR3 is TGTGCCTGGGGGGGACTAGATGAAAAACTGTTTTTT. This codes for CAWGGLDEKLFF.

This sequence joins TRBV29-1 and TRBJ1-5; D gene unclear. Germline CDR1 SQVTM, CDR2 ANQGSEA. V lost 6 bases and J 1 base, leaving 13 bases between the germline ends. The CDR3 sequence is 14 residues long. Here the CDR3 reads CSVVWGDSNQPQHF. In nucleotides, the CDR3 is TGCAGCGTCGTATGGGGAGACAGCAATCAGCCCCAGCATTTT.

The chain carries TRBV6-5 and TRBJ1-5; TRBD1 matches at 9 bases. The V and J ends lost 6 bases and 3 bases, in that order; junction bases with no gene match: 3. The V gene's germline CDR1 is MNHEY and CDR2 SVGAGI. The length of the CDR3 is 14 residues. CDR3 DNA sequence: TGTGCCAGCAGCTGGACAGGGGACAATCAGCCCCAGCATTTT. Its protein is CASSWTGDNQPQHF.

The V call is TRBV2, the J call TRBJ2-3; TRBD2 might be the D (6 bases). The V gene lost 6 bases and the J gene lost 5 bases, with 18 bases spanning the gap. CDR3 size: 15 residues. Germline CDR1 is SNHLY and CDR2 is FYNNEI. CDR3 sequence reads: CASSVERVGRDTQYF. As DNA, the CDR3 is TGTGCCAGCAGCGTCGAGCGGGTTGGTAGAGATACGCAGTATTTT.

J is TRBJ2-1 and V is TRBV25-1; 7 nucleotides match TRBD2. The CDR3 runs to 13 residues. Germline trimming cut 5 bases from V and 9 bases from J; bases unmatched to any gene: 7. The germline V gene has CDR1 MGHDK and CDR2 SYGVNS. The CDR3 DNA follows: TGTGCCAGCAGTCAATTGGGAGGGAGTGAGCAGTTCTTC. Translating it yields CASSQLGGSEQFF.

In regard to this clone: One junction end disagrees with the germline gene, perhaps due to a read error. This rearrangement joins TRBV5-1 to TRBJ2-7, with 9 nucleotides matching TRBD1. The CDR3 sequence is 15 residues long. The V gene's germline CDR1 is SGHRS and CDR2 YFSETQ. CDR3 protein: CASSFPTGGSYEQYF. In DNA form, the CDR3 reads TGCGCCAGCAGCTTCCCGACAGGGGGATCCTACGAACAGTACTTC.

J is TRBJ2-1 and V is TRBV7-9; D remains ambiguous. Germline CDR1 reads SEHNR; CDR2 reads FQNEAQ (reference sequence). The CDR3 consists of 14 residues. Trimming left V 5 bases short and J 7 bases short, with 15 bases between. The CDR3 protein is CASSPRQFLNEQFF. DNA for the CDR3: TGTGCCAGCAGCCCCCGTCAGTTCCTTAATGAGCAGTTCTTC. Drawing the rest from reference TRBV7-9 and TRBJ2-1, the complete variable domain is DTGVSQNPRHKITKRGQNVTFRCDPISEHNRLYWYRQTLGQGPEFLTYFQNEAQLEKSRLLSDRFSAERPKGSFSTLEIQRTEQGDSAMYLCASSPRQFLNEQFFGPGTRLTVL.

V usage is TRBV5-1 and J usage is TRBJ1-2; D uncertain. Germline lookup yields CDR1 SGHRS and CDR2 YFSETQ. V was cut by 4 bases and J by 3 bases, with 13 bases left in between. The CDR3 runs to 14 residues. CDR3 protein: CASSLLGSDYGYTF. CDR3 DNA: TGCGCCAGCAGCCTACTGGGCAGCGACTATGGCTACACCTTC.

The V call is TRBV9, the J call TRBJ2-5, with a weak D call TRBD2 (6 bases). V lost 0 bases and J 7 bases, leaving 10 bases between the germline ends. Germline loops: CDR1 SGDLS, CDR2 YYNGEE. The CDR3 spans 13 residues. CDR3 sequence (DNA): TGTGCCAGCAGCGTAGAGGAGGGGAGGACCCAGTACTTC. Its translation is CASSVEEGRTQYF.

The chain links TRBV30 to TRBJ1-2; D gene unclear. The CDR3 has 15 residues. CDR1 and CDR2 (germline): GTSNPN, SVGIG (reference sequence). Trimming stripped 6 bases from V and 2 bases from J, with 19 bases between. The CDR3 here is CACTPRWTRNYGYTF. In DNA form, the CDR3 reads TGTGCCTGTACGCCACGTTGGACGCGGAACTATGGCTACACCTTC.

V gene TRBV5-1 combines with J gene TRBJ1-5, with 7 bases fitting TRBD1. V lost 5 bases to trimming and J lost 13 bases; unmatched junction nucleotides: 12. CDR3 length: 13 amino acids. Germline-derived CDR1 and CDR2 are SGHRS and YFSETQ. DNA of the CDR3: TGCGCCAGCAGACCGGACCTGACAGGGCAGCAGCATTTT. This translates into CASRPDLTGQQHF. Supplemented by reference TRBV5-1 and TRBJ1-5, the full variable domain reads KAGVTQTPRYLIKTRGQQVTLSCSPISGHRSVSWYQQTPGQGLQFLFEYFSETQRNKGNFPGRFSGRQFSNSRSEMNVSTLELGDSALYLCASRPDLTGQQHFGDGTRLSIL.

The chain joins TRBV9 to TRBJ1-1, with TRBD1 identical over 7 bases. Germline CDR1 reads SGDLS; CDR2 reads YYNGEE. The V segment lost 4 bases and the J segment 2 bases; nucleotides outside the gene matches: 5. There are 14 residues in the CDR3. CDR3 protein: CASSSGTANTEAFF. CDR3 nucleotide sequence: TGTGCCAGCAGCTCCGGGACAGCCAACACTGAAGCTTTCTTT.

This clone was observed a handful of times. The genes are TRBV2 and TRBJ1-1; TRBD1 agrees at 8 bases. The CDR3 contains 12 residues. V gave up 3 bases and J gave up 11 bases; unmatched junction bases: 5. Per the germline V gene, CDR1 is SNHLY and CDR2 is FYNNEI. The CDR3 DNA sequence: TGTGCCAGCAGTGAGGACAGGGTCGTGGCTTTCTTT. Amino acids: CASSEDRVVAFF.

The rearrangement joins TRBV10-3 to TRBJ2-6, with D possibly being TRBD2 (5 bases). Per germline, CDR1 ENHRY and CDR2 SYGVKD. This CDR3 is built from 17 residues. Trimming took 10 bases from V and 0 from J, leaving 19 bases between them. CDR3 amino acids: CATAGRRSSSGANVLTF. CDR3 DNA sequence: TGTGCCACCGCCGGGCGGAGGTCCAGCTCTGGGGCCAACGTCCTGACTTTC.

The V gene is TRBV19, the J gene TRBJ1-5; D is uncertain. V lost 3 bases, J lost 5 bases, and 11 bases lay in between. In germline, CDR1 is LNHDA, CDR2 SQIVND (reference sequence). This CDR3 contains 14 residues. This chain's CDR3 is CASSMREGYQPQHF. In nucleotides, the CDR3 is TGTGCCAGTAGTATGAGGGAGGGTTATCAGCCCCAGCATTTT.

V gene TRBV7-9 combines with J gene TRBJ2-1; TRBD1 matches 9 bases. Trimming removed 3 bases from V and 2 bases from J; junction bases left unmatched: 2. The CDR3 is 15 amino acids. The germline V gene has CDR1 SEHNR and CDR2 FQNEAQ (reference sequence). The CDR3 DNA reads TGTGCCAGCAGCTTCACAGGGGGCGCCTACAATGAGCAGTTCTTC. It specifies CASSFTGGAYNEQFF.

CDR3 coding DNA: TGTGCCAGCAGCTTGAGACAGGGATCATCGTATGGCTACACCTTC. This translates into CASSLRQGSSYGYTF. The gene calls are TRBV5-4 and TRBJ1-2, with 7 nucleotides matching TRBD1. The CDR3 has 15 residues. Germline V CDR1 and CDR2: SGHNT, YYREEE (reference sequence). The V segment lost 1 base and the J segment 5 bases; nucleotides outside the gene matches: 8.

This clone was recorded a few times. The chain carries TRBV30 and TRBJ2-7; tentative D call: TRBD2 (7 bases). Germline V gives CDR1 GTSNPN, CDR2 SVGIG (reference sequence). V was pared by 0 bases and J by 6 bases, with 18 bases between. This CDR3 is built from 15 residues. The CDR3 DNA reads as TGTGCCTGGAGTGTATCGGGGGGCGGCGTGGGCGAGCAGTACTTC. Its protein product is CAWSVSGGGVGEQYF.

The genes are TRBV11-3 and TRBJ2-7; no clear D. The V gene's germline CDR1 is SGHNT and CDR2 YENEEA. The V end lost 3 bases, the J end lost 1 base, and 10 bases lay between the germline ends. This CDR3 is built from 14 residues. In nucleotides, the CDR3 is TGTGCCAGCAGCTTGGATCCTAGATCCTACGAGCAGTACTTC. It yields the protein CASSLDPRSYEQYF.

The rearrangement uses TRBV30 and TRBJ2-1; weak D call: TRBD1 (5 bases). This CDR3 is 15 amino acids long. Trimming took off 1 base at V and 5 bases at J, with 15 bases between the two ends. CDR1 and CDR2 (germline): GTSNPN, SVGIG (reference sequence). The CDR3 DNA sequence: TGTGCCTGGAGTGCCCGAAGGGGTTTCGACAATGAGCAGTTCTTC. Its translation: CAWSARRGFDNEQFF.

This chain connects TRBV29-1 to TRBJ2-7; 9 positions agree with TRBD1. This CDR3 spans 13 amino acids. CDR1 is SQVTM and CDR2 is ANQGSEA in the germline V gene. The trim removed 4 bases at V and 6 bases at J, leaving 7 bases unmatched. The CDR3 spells CSVVGTGFLEQYF. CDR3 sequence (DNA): TGCAGCGTTGTTGGGACAGGGTTCCTCGAGCAGTACTTC.

CDR3 region: CASSADRWQETQYF. CDR3 nucleotides: TGTGCCAGCAGCGCCGATCGGTGGCAAGAGACCCAGTACTTC. The chain combines TRBV9 with TRBJ2-5; no clear D. V was clipped by 3 bases and J by 2 bases, with 11 bases between them. Germline V lookup: CDR1 SGDLS, CDR2 YYNGEE. The CDR3 is 14 residues long. The full variable domain, its missing parts supplied by reference TRBV9 and TRBJ2-5, is DSGVTQTPKHLITATGQRVTLRCSPRSGDLSVYWYQQSLDQGLQFLIQYYNGEERAKGNILERFSAQQFPDLHSELNLSSLELGDSALYFCASSADRWQETQYFGPGTRLLVL.

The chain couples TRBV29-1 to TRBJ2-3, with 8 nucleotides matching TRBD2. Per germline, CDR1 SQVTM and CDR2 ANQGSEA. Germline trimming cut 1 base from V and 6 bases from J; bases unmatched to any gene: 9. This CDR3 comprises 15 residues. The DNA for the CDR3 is TGCAGCGTTGAAGGAGCGGGGACTAGATGGGATACGCAGTATTTT. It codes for CSVEGAGTRWDTQYF.

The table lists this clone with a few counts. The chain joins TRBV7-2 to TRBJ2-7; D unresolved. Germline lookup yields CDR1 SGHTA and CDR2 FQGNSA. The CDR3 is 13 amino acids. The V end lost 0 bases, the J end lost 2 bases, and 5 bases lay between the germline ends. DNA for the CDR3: TGTGCCAGCAGCTTAGCGCTCACCTACGAGCAGTACTTC. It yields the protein CASSLALTYEQYF.

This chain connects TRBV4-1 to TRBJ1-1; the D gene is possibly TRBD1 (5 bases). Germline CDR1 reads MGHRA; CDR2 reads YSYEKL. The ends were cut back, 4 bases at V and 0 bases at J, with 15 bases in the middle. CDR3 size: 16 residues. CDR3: CASSRLPGPMNTEAFF. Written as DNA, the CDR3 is TGCGCCAGCAGCCGACTACCGGGACCCATGAACACTGAAGCTTTCTTT.

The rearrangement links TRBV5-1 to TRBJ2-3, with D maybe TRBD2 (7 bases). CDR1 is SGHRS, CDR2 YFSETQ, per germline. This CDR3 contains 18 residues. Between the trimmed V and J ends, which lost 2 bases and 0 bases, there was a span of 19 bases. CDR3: CASSFSRGGHSSTDTQYF. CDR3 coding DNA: TGCGCCAGCAGCTTTTCACGCGGGGGCCACTCTAGCACAGATACGCAGTATTTT.

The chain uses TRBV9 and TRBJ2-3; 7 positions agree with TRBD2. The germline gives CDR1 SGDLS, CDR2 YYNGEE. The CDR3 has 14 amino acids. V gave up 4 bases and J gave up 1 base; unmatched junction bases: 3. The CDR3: CASSLREGTDTQYF. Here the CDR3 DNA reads TGTGCCAGCAGCCTTCGGGAGGGCACAGATACGCAGTATTTT. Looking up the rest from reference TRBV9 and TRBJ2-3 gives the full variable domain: DSGVTQTPKHLITATGQRVTLRCSPRSGDLSVYWYQQSLDQGLQFLIQYYNGEERAKGNILERFSAQQFPDLHSELNLSSLELGDSALYFCASSLREGTDTQYFGPGTRLTVL.